This note documents a single T cell receptor beta chain sequence. Its antigen remains unknown. Germline values: CDR1 MNHEY, CDR2 SVGAGI. The CDR3 sequence is 12 residues long. Trimming took 6 bases from V and 8 from J, leaving 12 bases between them. PCR involved 60 Vbeta and 13 Jbeta primers. Using immunoSEQ multiplex PCR, the repertoire was profiled, and TCRdb retains in-frame clones only, with some absent. The profile shows under 200,000 clones, about three quarters of them singletons. This sample was taken from a study of cytomegalovirus exposure and HLA in healthy donors. The study, taken as a whole, reports: Excluded: some indistinguishable V segments such as TRBV6-2 and TRBV6-3. In a later analysis, donors in an Asian-associated ancestry cluster reportedly had fewer N-insertions in productive TCRs than the cohort mean.

This TCR was sampled from a woman aged 40 to 50 in good health and CMV-seropositive. The chain joins TRBV6-5 to TRBJ2-3, with a weak D call TRBD2 (6 bases). Sample: PBMCs. Here the CDR3 DNA reads TGTGCCAGCAGAACCCAGGGAGGTACGCAGTATTTT. This gives the protein CASRTQGGTQYF.